Presented here are 11 T cell receptor beta chains from one specimen sequenced in a study of Tregs in tolerant kidney transplant recipients. Mixed chimerism was transient after nonmyeloablative marrow transplants from related graft donors. Some clones are missing from TCRdb's copy, which holds only in-frame ones; the method was immunoSEQ multiplex PCR. Found here are about 52,000 clones, about 89% of them singletons; the top ten hold about 15%. The sequencing used CD8+ T cells from blood (PBMCs), collected 24 months after the transplant. These receptor sequences come from a human patient who received a combined kidney and bone marrow transplant. Some T cells may be the graft donor's.

V gene TRBV5-4 combines with J gene TRBJ2-5, with a possible D match to TRBD2 (6 bases). The CDR3 totals 14 residues. V lost 3 bases, J lost 5 bases, and 14 bases lay in between. CDR1 SGHNT and CDR2 YYREEE come from the germline V gene (reference sequence). CDR3 sequence reads: CASSWNPSVETQYF. The CDR3 DNA sequence: TGTGCCAGCAGCTGGAACCCTAGCGTTGAGACCCAGTACTTC.

V usage is TRBV7-9 and J usage is TRBJ1-2, with D perhaps matching TRBD1 (6 bases). Looked up from germline, CDR1 is SEHNR and CDR2 is FQNEAQ (reference sequence). Between the trimmed V and J ends, which lost 10 bases and 6 bases, there was a span of 15 bases. The CDR3 consists of 12 residues. The CDR3 sequence: CATSQGKDGYTF. CDR3 DNA: TGTGCCACAAGCCAGGGGAAGGATGGCTACACCTTC.

This rearrangement joins TRBV27 to TRBJ2-1, with 9 bases lining up with TRBD2. The germline V gene has CDR1 MNHEY and CDR2 SMNVEV (reference sequence). The CDR3 is 14 residues long. The junction had 4 bases not matched to a gene; V was cut back by 6 bases and J by 4 bases. CDR3 bases: TGTGCCAGCAGCCTTAGCGGGAGTTACAATGAGCAGTTCTTC. It is translated as CASSLSGSYNEQFF.

J is TRBJ2-7 and V is TRBV7-9; D is unresolved. The ends were cut back, 2 bases at V and 0 bases at J, with 8 bases in the middle. The CDR3 covers 14 residues. Per germline, CDR1 SEHNR and CDR2 FQNEAQ (reference sequence). CDR3 sequence reads: CASSLPMSSYEQYF. The CDR3 DNA sequence: TGTGCCAGCAGCTTACCCATGAGCTCCTACGAGCAGTACTTC.

V is TRBV10-3 and J is TRBJ1-2; D call uncertain. V dropped 7 bases and J dropped 4 bases, with 10 bases sitting between them. The CDR3 loop spans 12 amino acids. Germline V gene lookup returns CDR1 ENHRY and CDR2 SYGVKD. The CDR3 DNA follows: TGTGCCATCACACCCGGCGGCTATGGCTACACCTTC. Its protein is CAITPGGYGYTF.

V and J are TRBV28 and TRBJ2-7; 7 nucleotides line up with TRBD1. Germline lookup yields CDR1 MDHEN and CDR2 SYDVKM. J gave up 4 bases and V 5 bases, and 5 bases lay outside the gene matches. This CDR3 comprises 13 residues. The DNA for the CDR3 is TGTGCCAGCAGTCCCTCGACAGGGTACGAGCAGTACTTC. Protein sequence: CASSPSTGYEQYF.

The chain carries TRBV7-8 and TRBJ2-7; 7 bases match TRBD2. The CDR3 totals 15 residues. Per the germline V gene, CDR1 is SGHVS and CDR2 is FQNEAQ. Trimming cost V 5 bases and J 4 bases; bases outside gene matches: 11. CDR3 coding DNA: TGTGCCAGCAGCCTCGCCGAAGGACTAGAATACGAGCAGTACTTC. It yields the protein CASSLAEGLEYEQYF.

This sequence joins TRBV5-6 and TRBJ1-2, with 10 bases matching TRBD1. V shed 4 bases, J shed 2 bases, and the junction held 2 bases outside the gene matches. Germline V lookup: CDR1 SGHDT, CDR2 YYEEEE. This CDR3 is built from 14 residues. The CDR3 DNA follows: TGTGCCAGCAGCGCGGGACAGGGGAACTATGGCTACACCTTC. Translating it yields CASSAGQGNYGYTF.

The chain uses TRBV6-6 and TRBJ1-5; 8 bases align to TRBD1. V gave up 5 bases and J gave up 4 bases; unmatched junction bases: 10. The CDR3 spans 16 residues. Germline loops: CDR1 MNHNY, CDR2 SVGAGI (reference sequence). The CDR3 loop reads CASSNPTGGSNQPQHF. The CDR3 bases are TGTGCCAGCAGTAACCCCACAGGGGGTAGTAATCAGCCCCAGCATTTT.

The V call is TRBV9, the J call TRBJ1-5; possibly TRBD1 for D (6 bases). Germline lookup yields CDR1 SGDLS and CDR2 YYNGEE. The ends were cut back, 3 bases at V and 2 bases at J, with 6 bases in the middle. This CDR3 is 13 amino acids long. The DNA of the CDR3 is TGTGCCAGCAGCGAGGGGGGCAATCAGCCCCAGCATTTT. Protein product: CASSEGGNQPQHF.

This clone was recorded once. The rearrangement joins TRBV19 to TRBJ2-1, with 9 nucleotides matching TRBD2. CDR1 is LNHDA, CDR2 SQIVND, per germline (reference sequence). V was clipped by 4 bases and J by 3 bases; unmatched bases: 4. CDR3 length: 15 residues. The CDR3 is CASSNSGGDYNEQFF. The CDR3 DNA reads as TGTGCCAGTAGTAATAGCGGGGGCGACTACAATGAGCAGTTCTTC.